This T cell receptor beta chain was sequenced for a study of early T cells in non-severe SARS-CoV-2 infection. The V gene's germline CDR1 is SGDLS and CDR2 YYNGEE. After removal of 2 bases from V and 6 bases from J, the junction contained 7 bases not matched to a gene. This CDR3 contains 14 residues. Tagging with unique molecular identifiers was applied to individual cDNA molecules. TCRdb called the 5' RACE reads again in MiXCR, with one record for every CDR3 protein. The table records 98,000 or so distinct CDR3 sequences, 12% of them present only once. This TCR was sampled from an adult who was a healthcare worker with PCR-confirmed SARS-CoV-2 infection or an uninfected control (not recorded which). V gene TRBV9 combines with J gene TRBJ2-7, with TRBD2 matching over 8 bases. The source material was whole blood. The CDR3 reads CASSVGSGTPEQYF. The CDR3 DNA reads TGTGCCAGCAGCGTGGGTAGCGGGACACCCGAGCAGTACTTC.